The 32 T cell receptor beta chains presented below share a single source sample, sequenced in a study of a mutant IDH1 vaccine in newly diagnosed glioma. Clones were read by immunoSEQ multiplex PCR, and TCRdb kept only the in-frame ones, dropping some. The table shows roughly 41,000 clones, with 80% to 95% occurring only once. Time point denoted: baseline, week 1 (first vaccination visit). Treatment given: pre-vaccination baseline after standard-of-care therapy. The sequencing used PBMCs, collected from a glioma patient treated with radiotherapy, temozolomide or both. The receptor set was obtained from a man in his late teens or twenties with glioma.

The chain has TRBV27 and TRBJ2-2, with D unclear. The CDR3 has 15 amino acids. Germline CDR1 and CDR2: MNHEY and SMNVEV (reference sequence). V was pared by 6 bases and J by 4 bases, with 15 bases between. The CDR3 sequence is CASSPRTSSTGELFF. Here the CDR3 DNA reads TGTGCCAGCAGCCCCCGGACCAGCAGCACCGGGGAGCTGTTTTTT.

This chain joins TRBV27 and TRBJ2-2; 7 nucleotides agree with TRBD2. Germline V gene sequence: CDR1 MNHEY, CDR2 SMNVEV (reference sequence). The CDR3 length is 16 residues. The V and J ends lost 5 bases and 5 bases, in that order; junction bases with no gene match: 11. The CDR3 DNA reads as TGTGCCAGCAGTCCACGACTAGCTTCCCAGACCGGGGAGCTGTTTTTT. It is translated as CASSPRLASQTGELFF.

CDR3 amino acids: CASSETTSGTGELFF. The CDR3 DNA follows: TGCGCCAGCAGCGAGACTACCTCCGGTACCGGGGAGCTGTTTTTT. The chain carries TRBV5-1 and TRBJ2-2; TRBD2 might be the D (5 bases). Per the germline V gene, CDR1 is SGHRS and CDR2 is YFSETQ. V shed 4 bases and J shed 5 bases, with 15 bases lying between them. The CDR3 has 15 amino acids. The full variable domain, completed using reference TRBV5-1 and TRBJ2-2, is KAGVTQTPRYLIKTRGQQVTLSCSPISGHRSVSWYQQTPGQGLQFLFEYFSETQRNKGNFPGRFSGRQFSNSRSEMNVSTLELGDSALYLCASSETTSGTGELFFGEGSRLTVL.

V and J are TRBV19 and TRBJ2-4, with 7 bases aligning to TRBD1. This CDR3 is 15 amino acids long. Per the germline V gene, CDR1 is LNHDA and CDR2 is SQIVND (reference sequence). Trimming cost V 3 bases and J 10 bases; bases outside gene matches: 12. CDR3 amino acids: CASSMDRTGGGIQYF. The CDR3 DNA follows: TGTGCCAGTAGTATGGACAGGACCGGCGGTGGGATTCAGTACTTC.

The rearrangement links TRBV30 to TRBJ2-7; 8 bases match TRBD1. V was clipped by 1 base and J by 2 bases; unmatched bases: 4. The CDR3 has 14 residues. Germline V gene sequence: CDR1 GTSNPN, CDR2 SVGIG (reference sequence). This CDR3 is CAWSDWTGTYEQYF. The CDR3 DNA sequence: TGTGCCTGGAGTGATTGGACAGGGACCTACGAGCAGTACTTC.

This chain links TRBV30 with TRBJ1-6; D is uncertain. The CDR3 length is 11 residues. In germline, CDR1 is GTSNPN, CDR2 SVGIG (reference sequence). V lost 1 base and J lost 8, with 3 bases in between. For the CDR3, the DNA is TGTGCCTGGAGTGAGGATTCACCCCTCCACTTT. Its translation is CAWSEDSPLHF. Full variable domain (outside the CDR3, taken from reference TRBV30 and TRBJ1-6): SQTIHQWPATLVQPVGSPLSLECTVEGTSNPNLYWYRQAAGRGLQLLFYSVGIGQISSEVPQNLSASRPQDRQFILSSKKLLLSDSGFYLCAWSEDSPLHFGNGTRLTVT.

The sample holds one count of this clone. The rearrangement links TRBV4-2 to TRBJ2-2, with D perhaps assigned TRBD1 or TRBD2 (5 bases each). V was shortened by 0 bases and J by 4 bases, with 9 bases between the two germline ends. The CDR3 spans 15 residues. Germline values: CDR1 LGHNA, CDR2 YNFKEQ. CDR3 sequence: CASSQDGTGTGELFF. The CDR3 coding sequence is TGTGCCAGCAGCCAAGACGGGACGGGCACCGGGGAGCTGTTTTTT.

This clone was counted a single time. This chain joins TRBV5-8 and TRBJ2-3; the D gene could be TRBD1 or TRBD2 (5 bases each). CDR1 is SGHTS and CDR2 is YDEGEE in the germline V gene. The CDR3 runs 12 residues. V lost 2 bases and J 11 bases, leaving 12 bases between the germline ends. CDR3 nucleotides: TGTGCCAGCAGCTTTCCGGGACGGGAGCAGTATTTT. Protein sequence: CASSFPGREQYF.

The chain carries TRBV28 and TRBJ1-2; D perhaps matches TRBD1 (5 bases). This CDR3 has 13 residues. Per the germline V gene, CDR1 is MDHEN and CDR2 is SYDVKM. Trimming removed 2 bases at V and 8 bases at J, with 12 bases between. The CDR3 loop reads CASSLEGLWGYTF. CDR3 DNA: TGTGCCAGCAGTTTAGAGGGGCTCTGGGGCTACACCTTC.

J is TRBJ2-7 and V is TRBV28; 7 bases fit TRBD2. CDR1 is MDHEN, CDR2 SYDVKM, per germline. V shed 7 bases, J shed 5 bases, and the junction held 14 bases outside the gene matches. This CDR3 has 15 residues. DNA of the CDR3: TGTGCCAGCACCCCGGGAGGCAGGGTAAGGAACGAGCAGTACTTC. It encodes CASTPGGRVRNEQYF. Looking up the rest from reference TRBV28 and TRBJ2-7 gives the full variable domain: DVKVTQSSRYLVKRTGEKVFLECVQDMDHENMFWYRQDPGLGLRLIYFSYDVKMKEKGDIPEGYSVSREKKERFSLILESASTNQTSMYLCASTPGGRVRNEQYFGPGTRLTVT.

The chain couples TRBV7-2 to TRBJ2-2; D ambiguous. Germline V CDR1 and CDR2: SGHTA, FQGNSA. The V end lost 3 bases, the J end lost 4 bases, and 9 bases lay between the germline ends. The CDR3 length is 14 residues. The CDR3 DNA reads as TGTGCCAGCAGCTTGGGCTATACCACCGGGGAGCTGTTTTTT. Amino acids: CASSLGYTTGELFF.

The genes are TRBV5-5 and TRBJ2-7; D may correspond to TRBD1 or TRBD2 (5 bases each). Germline loops: CDR1 SGHKS, CDR2 YYEKEE (reference sequence). This CDR3 is built from 14 residues. The germline V and J ends were trimmed by 2 bases and 4 bases, with 13 bases remaining between them. CDR3 in DNA: TGTGCCAGCAGCTTCCGGGAAGGGGAGTACGAGCAGTACTTC. Translated, it gives CASSFREGEYEQYF.

The chain recombines TRBV18 with TRBJ2-5, with D hard to call. The length of the CDR3 is 11 residues. Deletions cut 3 bases from V and 5 bases from J, with 4 bases between. Per the germline V gene, CDR1 is KGHSH and CDR2 is LQKENI. This chain's CDR3 is CASSPSETQYF. CDR3 DNA sequence: TGTGCCAGCTCACCCTCGGAGACCCAGTACTTC.

This clone came up once. V is TRBV28 and J is TRBJ1-1; the D is unclear. CDR1 is MDHEN and CDR2 is SYDVKM in the germline V gene. The CDR3 sequence is 13 residues long. Trimming shortened V by 6 bases and J by 1 base, and 9 bases separated the two germline ends. The DNA for the CDR3 is TGTGCCAGCAGCCAAATCCCGAACACTGAAGCTTTCTTT. Its protein is CASSQIPNTEAFF.

This chain joins TRBV7-6 and TRBJ2-5, with D maybe TRBD2 (5 bases). The V end lost 7 bases, the J end lost 1 base, and 13 bases lay between the germline ends. In germline, CDR1 is SGHVS, CDR2 FNYEAQ. The CDR3 runs to 14 residues. CDR3 DNA sequence: TGTGCCAGCATCAACCGAGGGAGCCAAGAGACCCAGTACTTC. This sequence encodes CASINRGSQETQYF. Together with reference TRBV7-6 and TRBJ2-5, the CDR3 gives the full variable domain: GAGVSQSPRYKVTKRGQDVALRCDPISGHVSLYWYRQALGQGPEFLTYFNYEAQQDKSGLPNDRFSAERPEGSISTLTIQRTEQRDSAMYRCASINRGSQETQYFGPGTRLLVL.

The chain is built from TRBV5-8 and TRBJ1-4; D perhaps matches TRBD1 (5 bases). The CDR3 extends over 17 amino acids. With 3 bases removed from V and 7 bases from J, the gap between germline ends came to 22 bases. CDR1 is SGHTS, CDR2 YDEGEE, per germline. The CDR3 DNA sequence: TGTGCCAGCAGCTCCCCTACAGGCGGTGTTTTGGGTGAAAAACTGTTTTTT. This codes for CASSSPTGGVLGEKLFF.

The chain carries TRBV10-3 and TRBJ2-1; TRBD2 matches 10 bases. Unmatched junction bases numbered 4, after V lost 4 bases and J lost 1 base. Per the germline V gene, CDR1 is ENHRY and CDR2 is SYGVKD. CDR3 length equals 16 residues. CDR3 DNA sequence: TGTGCCATCAGTGGTCCTAGCGGGAGTTCCTACAATGAGCAGTTCTTC. It codes for CAISGPSGSSYNEQFF.

The chain is built from TRBV5-6 and TRBJ1-2; no firm D call. This CDR3 comprises 11 residues. The germline V and J ends were trimmed by 2 bases and 7 bases, with 6 bases remaining between them. Germline V CDR1 and CDR2: SGHDT, YYEEEE. The CDR3 DNA reads TGTGCCAGCAGCTTTCTATCTGGCTACACCTTC. This sequence encodes CASSFLSGYTF.

This chain connects TRBV5-1 to TRBJ1-2, with D uncertain. V lost 5 bases, J lost 1 base, and 6 bases lay in between. This CDR3 is 12 amino acids long. Per germline, CDR1 SGHRS and CDR2 YFSETQ. For the CDR3, the DNA is TGCGCCAGCAGGGATGATAACTATGGCTACACCTTC. The encoded protein is CASRDDNYGYTF.

Concerning this clone itself: The junction differs from germline at one of its ends, possibly a read error. The rearrangement links TRBV29-1 to TRBJ1-1, with D possibly being TRBD1 (6 bases). Germline V gene sequence: CDR1 SQVTM, CDR2 ANQGSEA. The CDR3 runs 16 residues. The CDR3 reads CSGSPGGVGQNAEAFF. The CDR3 DNA is TGCAGCGGGTCACCTGGGGGCGTTGGTCAGAACGCTGAAGCTTTCTTT.

The CDR3 DNA sequence: TGCGCCAGCAGCTTGTCCGGGGGGGCCTATGGCTACACCTTC. It translates to CASSLSGGAYGYTF. The V and J genes are TRBV5-1 and TRBJ1-2, with D perhaps TRBD1 (6 bases). V was cut by 1 base and J by 4 bases, with 11 bases left in between. CDR1 and CDR2 from the germline V gene are SGHRS and YFSETQ. This CDR3 comprises 14 residues.

CDR3 nucleotide sequence: TGTGCCAGCAGCGTTCTGGACAGGGCGAACCCAGATACGCAGTATTTT. Translation gives CASSVLDRANPDTQYF. The gene calls are TRBV9 and TRBJ2-3; 8 bases map to TRBD1. The trim removed 2 bases at V and 4 bases at J, leaving 9 bases unmatched. The CDR3 contains 16 residues. Germline V gene data show CDR1 as SGDLS and CDR2 as YYNGEE.

The chain uses TRBV27 and TRBJ1-5; D perhaps matches TRBD1 (5 bases). V dropped 3 bases and J dropped 3 bases, with 9 bases sitting between them. The germline gives CDR1 MNHEY, CDR2 SMNVEV (reference sequence). The CDR3 has 14 residues. In DNA form, the CDR3 reads TGTGCCAGCAGTTTTCAGGGCTTCAATCAGCCCCAGCATTTT. Residues: CASSFQGFNQPQHF.

The V call is TRBV9, the J call TRBJ1-2, with D perhaps matching TRBD1 (6 bases). V shed 4 bases and J shed 5 bases, with 18 bases lying between them. This CDR3 is 15 amino acids long. The germline CDR1 and CDR2 sequences are SGDLS and YYNGEE. CDR3 DNA: TGTGCCAGCAGCACCCAGGACAGCCTGGGATATGGCTACACCTTC. This translates into CASSTQDSLGYGYTF.

V and J are TRBV6-5 and TRBJ2-7, with TRBD2 matching 9 bases. V lost 6 bases to trimming and J lost 2 bases; unmatched junction nucleotides: 2. The CDR3 consists of 13 residues. The V gene's germline CDR1 is MNHEY and CDR2 SVGAGI. The CDR3: CASRTSGAYEQYF. In nucleotides, the CDR3 is TGTGCCAGCAGGACTAGCGGAGCCTACGAGCAGTACTTC.

In DNA, the CDR3 is TGTGCCAGCAGCTTAGCGGGGGTGACTGAAGCTTTCTTT. Its protein is CASSLAGVTEAFF. The chain combines TRBV11-1 with TRBJ1-1; TRBD1 might be the D (5 bases). V was cut by 0 bases and J by 5 bases, with 7 bases left in between. There are 13 residues in the CDR3. In germline, CDR1 is SGHAT, CDR2 FQDESV (reference sequence).

The chain joins TRBV7-8 to TRBJ1-6, with TRBD1 as a possible D gene (5 bases). V was trimmed by 0 bases and J by 4 bases, leaving 13 bases between them. The CDR3 sequence is 17 residues long. From germline, CDR1 is SGHVS and CDR2 FQNEAQ. DNA for the CDR3: TGTGCCAGCAGCTTAGCGATTGGGGGAAGTTATAATTCACCCCTCCACTTT. Residues: CASSLAIGGSYNSPLHF.

CDR3 nucleotides: TGTGCCAGCAGTTACGGGCGAAGGGGCCCATACGAGCAGTACTTC. This translates into CASSYGRRGPYEQYF. The rearrangement uses TRBV6-5 and TRBJ2-7; TRBD1 might be the D (5 bases). Germline CDR1 MNHEY, CDR2 SVGAGI. V lost 2 bases and J lost 4, with 15 bases in between. The CDR3 totals 15 residues.

The rearrangement links TRBV5-1 to TRBJ2-1, with 10 bases aligning to TRBD1. After removal of 3 bases from V and 6 bases from J, the junction contained 9 bases not matched to a gene. CDR3 length: 16 amino acids. Germline V CDR1 and CDR2: SGHRS, YFSETQ. CDR3 nucleotide sequence: TGCGCCAGCAGCTGGGCCGGGACAGGGGTGGTCAATGAGCAGTTCTTC. It codes for CASSWAGTGVVNEQFF.

This chain joins TRBV7-2 and TRBJ2-5; D gene ambiguous. V lost 5 bases and J lost 6, with 7 bases in between. Germline CDR1 SGHTA, CDR2 FQGNSA. This CDR3 contains 11 residues. CDR3 bases: TGTGCCAGCAGCGCAGGCCAGACCCAGTACTTC. It translates to CASSAGQTQYF. The full variable domain, in which reference TRBV7-2 and TRBJ2-5 provide the parts outside the CDR3, is GAGVSQSPSNKVTEKGKDVELRCDPISGHTALYWYRQSLGQGLEFLIYFQGNSAPDKSGLPSDRFSAERTGGSVSTLTIQRTQQEDSAVYLCASSAGQTQYFGPGTRLLVL.

The chain employs TRBV7-2 and TRBJ2-4; 9 nucleotides match TRBD1. The CDR3 is made up of 15 amino acids. The germline V gene has CDR1 SGHTA and CDR2 FQGNSA. V shed 4 bases, J shed 2 bases, and the junction held 3 bases outside the gene matches. The CDR3 bases are TGTGCCAGCAGCTGGGGACAGGGTACCAAAAACATTCAGTACTTC. This translates into CASSWGQGTKNIQYF. The full variable domain, in which reference TRBV7-2 and TRBJ2-4 provide the parts outside the CDR3, is GAGVSQSPSNKVTEKGKDVELRCDPISGHTALYWYRQSLGQGLEFLIYFQGNSAPDKSGLPSDRFSAERTGGSVSTLTIQRTQQEDSAVYLCASSWGQGTKNIQYFGAGTRLSVL.

The rearrangement uses TRBV11-2 and TRBJ1-1; D not resolved. The germline gives CDR1 SGHAT, CDR2 FQNNGV. This CDR3 spans 13 amino acids. V dropped 2 bases and J dropped 4 bases, with 8 bases sitting between them. The CDR3 is CASSLPQFTEAFF. The DNA of the CDR3 is TGTGCCAGCAGCTTACCCCAGTTCACTGAAGCTTTCTTT.